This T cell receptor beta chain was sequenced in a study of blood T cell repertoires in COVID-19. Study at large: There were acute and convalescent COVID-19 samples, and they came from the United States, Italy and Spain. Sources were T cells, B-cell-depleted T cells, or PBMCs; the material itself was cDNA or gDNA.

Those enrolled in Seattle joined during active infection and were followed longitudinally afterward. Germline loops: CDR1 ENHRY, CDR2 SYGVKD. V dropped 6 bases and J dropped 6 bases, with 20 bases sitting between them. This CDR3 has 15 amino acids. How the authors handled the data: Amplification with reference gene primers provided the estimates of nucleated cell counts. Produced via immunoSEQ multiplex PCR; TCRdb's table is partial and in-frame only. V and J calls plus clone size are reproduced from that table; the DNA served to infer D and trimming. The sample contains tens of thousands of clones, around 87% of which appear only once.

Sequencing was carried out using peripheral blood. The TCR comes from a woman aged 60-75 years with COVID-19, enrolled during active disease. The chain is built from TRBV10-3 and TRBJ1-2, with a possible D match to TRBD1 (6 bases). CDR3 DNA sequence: TGTGCCATCAGGTTACTCGAGGACAGTCTCCATGGCTACACCTTC. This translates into CAIRLLEDSLHGYTF.